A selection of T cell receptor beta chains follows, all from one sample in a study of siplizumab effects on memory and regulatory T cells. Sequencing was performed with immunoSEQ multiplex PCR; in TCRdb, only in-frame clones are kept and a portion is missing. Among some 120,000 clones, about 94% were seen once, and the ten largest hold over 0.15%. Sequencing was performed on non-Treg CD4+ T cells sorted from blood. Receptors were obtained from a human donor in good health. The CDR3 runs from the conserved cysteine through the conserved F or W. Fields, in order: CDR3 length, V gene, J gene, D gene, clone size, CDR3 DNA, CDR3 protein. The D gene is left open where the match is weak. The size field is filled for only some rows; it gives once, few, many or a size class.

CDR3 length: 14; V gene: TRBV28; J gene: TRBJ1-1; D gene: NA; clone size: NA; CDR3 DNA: TGTGCCAGCAGCCAGGGGCCGGGCGGCACTGAAGCTTTCTTT; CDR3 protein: CASSQGPGGTEAFF
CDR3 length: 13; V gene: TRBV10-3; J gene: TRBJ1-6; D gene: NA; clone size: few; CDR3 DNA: TGTGCCTCCGAGGCAGGGCTTAATTCACCCCTCCACTTT; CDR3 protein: CASEAGLNSPLHF
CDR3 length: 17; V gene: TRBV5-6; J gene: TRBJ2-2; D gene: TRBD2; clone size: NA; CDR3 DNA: TGTGCCAGCAGCAGTTCTAGCGGGGGGGCCGGCACCGGGGAGCTGTTTTTT; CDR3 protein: CASSSSSGGAGTGELFF
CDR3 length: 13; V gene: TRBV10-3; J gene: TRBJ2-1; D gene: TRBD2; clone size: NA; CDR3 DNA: TGTGCCATCAGGAGCGGGGGGAGCGATGAGCAGTTCTTC; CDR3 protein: CAIRSGGSDEQFF
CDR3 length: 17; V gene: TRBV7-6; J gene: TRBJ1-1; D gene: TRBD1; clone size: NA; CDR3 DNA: TGTGCCAGCAGCGCGCGGTATAAGACAGGGCGGGACACTGAAGCTTTCTTT; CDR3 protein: CASSARYKTGRDTEAFF
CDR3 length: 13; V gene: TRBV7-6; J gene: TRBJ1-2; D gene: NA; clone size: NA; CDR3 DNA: TGTGCCAGCACCTCACAGGGAAGGAATGGCTACACCTTC; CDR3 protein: CASTSQGRNGYTF
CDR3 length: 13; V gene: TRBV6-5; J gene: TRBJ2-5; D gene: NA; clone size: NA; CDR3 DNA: TGTGCCAGCAGTTACCAGTTTGGTGAGACCCAGTACTTC; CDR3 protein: CASSYQFGETQYF
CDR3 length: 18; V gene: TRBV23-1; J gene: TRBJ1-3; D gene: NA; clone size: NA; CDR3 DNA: TGCGCCAGCAGTCAATCGTTTTGGGTAAACCCCGGCGGAAACACCATATATTTT; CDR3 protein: CASSQSFWVNPGGNTIYF
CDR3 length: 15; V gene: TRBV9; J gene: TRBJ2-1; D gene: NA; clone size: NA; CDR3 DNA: TGTGCCAGCAGCCGAGAGGGTGAAGGTCACAATGAGCAGTTCTTC; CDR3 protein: CASSREGEGHNEQFF
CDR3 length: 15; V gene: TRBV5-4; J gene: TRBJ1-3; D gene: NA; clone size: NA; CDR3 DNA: TGTGCCAGCAGCTTGGACCCCAGAATGTACAACACCATATATTTT; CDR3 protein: CASSLDPRMYNTIYF
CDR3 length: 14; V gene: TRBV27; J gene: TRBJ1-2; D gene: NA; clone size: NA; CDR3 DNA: TGTGCCAGCAGTCCAACCCGACGCGAAGCGGGCTACACCTTC; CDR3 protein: CASSPTRREAGYTF
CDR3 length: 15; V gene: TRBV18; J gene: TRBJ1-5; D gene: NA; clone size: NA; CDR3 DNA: TGTGCCAGCTCACCACCTGGGCCAGTTAATCAGCCCCAGCATTTT; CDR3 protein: CASSPPGPVNQPQHF
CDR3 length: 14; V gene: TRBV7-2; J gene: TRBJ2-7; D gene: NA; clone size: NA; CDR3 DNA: TGTGCCAGCAGCTTAGGACTCCCCCCCTACGAGCAGTACTTC; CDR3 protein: CASSLGLPPYEQYF
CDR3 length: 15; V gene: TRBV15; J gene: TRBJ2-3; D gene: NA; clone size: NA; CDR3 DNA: TGTGCCACCAGCAGACCGGGCCTCACCTCAGATACGCAGTATTTT; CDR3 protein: CATSRPGLTSDTQYF
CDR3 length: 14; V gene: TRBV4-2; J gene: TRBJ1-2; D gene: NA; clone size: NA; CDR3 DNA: TGTGCCAGCAGCCAAGACGAACACAGGAAAGGCTACACCTTC; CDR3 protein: CASSQDEHRKGYTF
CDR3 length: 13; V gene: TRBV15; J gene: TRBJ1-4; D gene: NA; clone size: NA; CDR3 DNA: TGTGCCACCAGTAGGGAAGGGGTAGAAAAACTGTTTTTT; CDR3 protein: CATSREGVEKLFF
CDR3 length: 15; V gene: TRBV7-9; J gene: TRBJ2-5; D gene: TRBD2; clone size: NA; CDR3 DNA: TGTGCCAGCAGCTTAGCTAGCGGGGCGAAAGAGACCCAGTACTTC; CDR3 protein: CASSLASGAKETQYF
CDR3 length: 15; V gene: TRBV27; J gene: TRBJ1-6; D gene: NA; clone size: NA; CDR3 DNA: TGTGCCAGCAGTTACTACCCCGGACAGAATTCACCCCTCCACTTT; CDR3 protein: CASSYYPGQNSPLHF
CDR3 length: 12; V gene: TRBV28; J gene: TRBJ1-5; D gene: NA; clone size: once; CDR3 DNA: TGTGCCAGCCGGGACGGGAATCAGCCCCAGCATTTT; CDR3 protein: CASRDGNQPQHF
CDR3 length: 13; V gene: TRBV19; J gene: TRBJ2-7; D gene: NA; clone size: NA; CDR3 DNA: TGTGCCAGTAGGAAGGGTCAGGTTGGCGAGCAGTACTTC; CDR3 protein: CASRKGQVGEQYF
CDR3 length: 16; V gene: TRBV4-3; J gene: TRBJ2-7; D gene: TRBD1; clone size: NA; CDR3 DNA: TGCGCCAGCAGCCAAGAAGGGACAGGGCCCCCCTACGAGCAGTACTTC; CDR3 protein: CASSQEGTGPPYEQYF
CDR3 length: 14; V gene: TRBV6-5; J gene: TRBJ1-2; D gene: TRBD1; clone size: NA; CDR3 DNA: TGTGCCAGCAGTCCTTGGACAGGGGCCTATGGCTACACCTTC; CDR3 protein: CASSPWTGAYGYTF
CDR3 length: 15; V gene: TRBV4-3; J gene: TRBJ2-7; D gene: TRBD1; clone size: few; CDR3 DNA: TGCGCCAGCAGCCGCAGGGGACAGGGGACCCACGAGCAGTACTTC; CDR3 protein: CASSRRGQGTHEQYF
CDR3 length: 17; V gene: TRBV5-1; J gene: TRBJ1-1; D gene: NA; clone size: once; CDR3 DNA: TGCGCCAGCAGCTTGGTCCAGGGCGAAACAACGGACACTGAAGCTTTCTTT; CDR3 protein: CASSLVQGETTDTEAFF
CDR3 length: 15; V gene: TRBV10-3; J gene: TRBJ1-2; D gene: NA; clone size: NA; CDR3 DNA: TGTGCCATCAGTGAGCGCTCCTTGTTGGGATATGGCTACACCTTC; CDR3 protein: CAISERSLLGYGYTF
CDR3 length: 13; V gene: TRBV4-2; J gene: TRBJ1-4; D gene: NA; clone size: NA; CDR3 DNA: TGTGCCAGCAGCCAAGGGTCGGGCGAAAAACTGTTTTTT; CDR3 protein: CASSQGSGEKLFF
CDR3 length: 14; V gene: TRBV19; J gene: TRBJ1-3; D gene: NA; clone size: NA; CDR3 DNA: TGTGCCAGTAGAAAACAGAGCTCTGGAAACACCATATATTTT; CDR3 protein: CASRKQSSGNTIYF
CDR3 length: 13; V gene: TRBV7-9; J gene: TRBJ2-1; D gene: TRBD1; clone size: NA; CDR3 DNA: TGTGCCAGCAGCTCCGGACAGGGGAATGAGCAGTTCTTC; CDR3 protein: CASSSGQGNEQFF
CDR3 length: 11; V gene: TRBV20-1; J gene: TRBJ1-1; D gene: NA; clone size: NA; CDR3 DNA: TGCAGTGCTGAATATTCCTCTGAAGCTTTCTTT; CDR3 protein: CSAEYSSEAFF
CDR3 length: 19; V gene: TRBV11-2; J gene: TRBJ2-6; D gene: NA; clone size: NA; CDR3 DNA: TGTGCCAGCAGCTCCCTGGCCGGGACACAGGGTGGCGGGGCCAACGTCCTGACTTTC; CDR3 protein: CASSSLAGTQGGGANVLTF
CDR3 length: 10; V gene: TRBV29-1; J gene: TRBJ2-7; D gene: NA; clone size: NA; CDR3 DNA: TGCAGCGCCGGGGTGGGCGAGCAGTACTTC; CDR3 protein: CSAGVGEQYF
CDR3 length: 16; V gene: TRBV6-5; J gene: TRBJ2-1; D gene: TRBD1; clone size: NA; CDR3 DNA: TGTGCCAGCAGTTACTCGCGTGGACAGGCCTACAATGAGCAGTTCTTC; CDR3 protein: CASSYSRGQAYNEQFF
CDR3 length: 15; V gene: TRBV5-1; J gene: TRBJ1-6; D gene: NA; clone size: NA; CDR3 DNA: TGCGCCAGCAGCTTGGGAACAGGGCGCAATTCACCCCTCCACTTT; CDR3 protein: CASSLGTGRNSPLHF
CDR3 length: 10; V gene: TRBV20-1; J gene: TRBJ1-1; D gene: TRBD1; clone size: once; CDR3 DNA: TGCAGTGCAAACGAACAGGGGGCTTTCTTT; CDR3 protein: CSANEQGAFF
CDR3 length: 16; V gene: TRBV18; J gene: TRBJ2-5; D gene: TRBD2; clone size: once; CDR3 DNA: TGTGCCAGCTCACCATTTCTAGCGGGGGGACAAGAGACCCAGTACTTC; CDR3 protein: CASSPFLAGGQETQYF
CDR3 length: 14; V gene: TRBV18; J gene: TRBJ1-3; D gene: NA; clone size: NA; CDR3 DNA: TGTGCCAGCTCACCGCAGGGGAGTGGGAACACCATATATTTT; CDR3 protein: CASSPQGSGNTIYF
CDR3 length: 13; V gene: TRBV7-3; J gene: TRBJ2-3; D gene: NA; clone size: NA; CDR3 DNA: TGTGCCAGCAGCTTAGCGGGTCCAGATACGCAGTATTTT; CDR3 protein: CASSLAGPDTQYF
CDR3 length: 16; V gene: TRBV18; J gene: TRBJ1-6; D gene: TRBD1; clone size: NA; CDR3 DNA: TGTGCCAGCTCACCACGCCAGGGGGCAGCTGATTCACCCCTCCACTTT; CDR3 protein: CASSPRQGAADSPLHF
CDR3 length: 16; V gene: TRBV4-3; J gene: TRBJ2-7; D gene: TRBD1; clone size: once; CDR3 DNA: TGCGCCAGCAGCCAAGACCAGACAGGGGGGGTTGACGAGCAGTACTTC; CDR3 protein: CASSQDQTGGVDEQYF
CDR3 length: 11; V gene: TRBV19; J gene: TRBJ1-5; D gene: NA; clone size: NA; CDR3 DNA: TGTGCCAGTAAGGGCACTCAGCCCCAGCATTTT; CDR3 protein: CASKGTQPQHF